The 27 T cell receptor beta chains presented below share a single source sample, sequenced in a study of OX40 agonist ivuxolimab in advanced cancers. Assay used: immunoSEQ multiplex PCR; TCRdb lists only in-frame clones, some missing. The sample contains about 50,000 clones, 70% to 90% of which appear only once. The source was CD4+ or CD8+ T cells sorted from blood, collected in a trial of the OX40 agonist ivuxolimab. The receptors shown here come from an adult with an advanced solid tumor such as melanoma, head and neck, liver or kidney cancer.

As DNA, the CDR3 is TGTGCCAGCAGTTTATTACTGTCCCCGGCTAACACTGAAGCTTTCTTT. It encodes CASSLLLSPANTEAFF. The chain is built from TRBV28 and TRBJ1-1; unclear D gene. V lost 1 base and J lost 2, with 14 bases in between. The CDR3 is 16 residues long. Per the germline V gene, CDR1 is MDHEN and CDR2 is SYDVKM. Looking up the rest from reference TRBV28 and TRBJ1-1 gives the full variable domain: DVKVTQSSRYLVKRTGEKVFLECVQDMDHENMFWYRQDPGLGLRLIYFSYDVKMKEKGDIPEGYSVSREKKERFSLILESASTNQTSMYLCASSLLLSPANTEAFFGQGTRLTVV.

The CDR3 nucleotides are TGTGCCAGCTCACCCCAGGGACTTTACAATGAGCAGTTCTTC. Translated: CASSPQGLYNEQFF. The chain has TRBV18 and TRBJ2-1, with D maybe TRBD2 (6 bases). V lost 3 bases to trimming and J lost 4 bases, with 10 bases between them. There are 14 residues in the CDR3. CDR1 and CDR2 (germline): KGHSH, LQKENI. Looking up the rest from reference TRBV18 and TRBJ2-1 gives the full variable domain: NAGVMQNPRHLVRRRGQEARLRCSPMKGHSHVYWYRQLPEEGLKFMVYLQKENIIDESGMPKERFSAEFPKEGPSILRIQQVVRGDSAAYFCASSPQGLYNEQFFGPGTRLTVL.

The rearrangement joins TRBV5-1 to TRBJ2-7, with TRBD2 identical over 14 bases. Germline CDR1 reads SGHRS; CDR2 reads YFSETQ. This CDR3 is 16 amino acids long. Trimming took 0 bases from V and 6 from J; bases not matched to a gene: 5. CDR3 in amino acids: CASSLGLAGGPGEQYF. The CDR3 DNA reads TGCGCCAGCAGCTTGGGACTAGCGGGAGGGCCCGGCGAGCAGTACTTC.

This CDR3 is CASSPTLAGNTGELFF. The CDR3 nucleotides read TGTGCCAGCTCACCAACTTTAGCGGGTAACACCGGGGAGCTGTTTTTT. The J gene is TRBJ2-2, the V gene TRBV18; the match to TRBD2 covers 7 bases. CDR3 length: 16 residues. Per germline, CDR1 KGHSH and CDR2 LQKENI. Germline trimming cut 2 bases from V and 2 bases from J; bases unmatched to any gene: 5.

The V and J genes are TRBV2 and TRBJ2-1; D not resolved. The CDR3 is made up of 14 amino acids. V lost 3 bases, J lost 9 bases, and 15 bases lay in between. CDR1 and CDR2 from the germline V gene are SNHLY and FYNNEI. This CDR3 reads CASSESRWAGEQFF. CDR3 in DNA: TGTGCCAGCAGTGAGTCGCGGTGGGCCGGTGAGCAGTTCTTC.

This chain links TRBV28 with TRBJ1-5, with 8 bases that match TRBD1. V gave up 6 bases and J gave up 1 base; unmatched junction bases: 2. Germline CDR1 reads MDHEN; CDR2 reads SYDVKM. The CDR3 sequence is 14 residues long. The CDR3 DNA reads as TGTGCCAGCAGGACAGGGGTCAGCAATCAGCCCCAGCATTTT. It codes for CASRTGVSNQPQHF.

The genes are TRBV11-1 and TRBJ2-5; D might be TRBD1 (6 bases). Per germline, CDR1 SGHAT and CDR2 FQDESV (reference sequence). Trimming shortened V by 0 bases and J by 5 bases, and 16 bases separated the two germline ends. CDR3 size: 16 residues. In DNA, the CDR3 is TGTGCCAGCAGCTTAGCGTCGGCAGGGGTGAGGGAGACCCAGTACTTC. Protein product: CASSLASAGVRETQYF.

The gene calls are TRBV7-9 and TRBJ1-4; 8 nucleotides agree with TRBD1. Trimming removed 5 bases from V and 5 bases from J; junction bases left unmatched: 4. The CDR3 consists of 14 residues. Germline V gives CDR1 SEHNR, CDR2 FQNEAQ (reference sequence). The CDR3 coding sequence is TGTGCCAGCAGCGGCAGGGGGCCGAATGAAAAACTGTTTTTT. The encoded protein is CASSGRGPNEKLFF.

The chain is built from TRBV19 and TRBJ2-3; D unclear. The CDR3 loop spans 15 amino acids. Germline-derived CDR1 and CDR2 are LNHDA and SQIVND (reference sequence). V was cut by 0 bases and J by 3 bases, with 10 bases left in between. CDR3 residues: CASSIEGTQTDTQYF. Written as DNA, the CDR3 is TGTGCCAGTAGTATAGAAGGAACCCAGACAGATACGCAGTATTTT.

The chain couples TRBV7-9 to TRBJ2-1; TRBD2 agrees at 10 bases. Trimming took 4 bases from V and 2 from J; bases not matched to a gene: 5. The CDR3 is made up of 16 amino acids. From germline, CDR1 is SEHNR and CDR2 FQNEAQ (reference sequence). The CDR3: CASSSGLALTYNEQFF. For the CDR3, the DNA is TGTGCCAGCAGCTCGGGACTAGCGTTGACCTACAATGAGCAGTTCTTC.

The CDR3 DNA is TGTGCCAGAAGGACACGGAGCACAGATACGCAGTATTTT. Translation: CARRTRSTDTQYF. The chain has TRBV27 and TRBJ2-3; possible D gene TRBD1, 5 bases. Germline assignment: CDR1 MNHEY and CDR2 SMNVEV (reference sequence). Between the trimmed V and J ends, which lost 9 bases and 0 bases, there was a span of 10 bases. The CDR3 loop spans 13 amino acids.

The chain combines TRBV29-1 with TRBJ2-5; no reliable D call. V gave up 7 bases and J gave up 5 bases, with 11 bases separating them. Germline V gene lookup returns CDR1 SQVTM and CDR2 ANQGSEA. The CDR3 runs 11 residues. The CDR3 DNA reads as TGCAGCGCCGGACCCCCTGAGACCCAGTACTTC. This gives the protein CSAGPPETQYF.

The CDR3 loop is CASSWATSRSGANVLTF. CDR3 nucleotide sequence: TGTGCCAGCAGCTGGGCTACCTCCCGCTCTGGGGCCAACGTCCTGACTTTC. The genes are TRBV5-4 and TRBJ2-6, with unresolved D. This CDR3 has 17 amino acids. V lost 3 bases, J lost 0 bases, and 13 bases lay in between. Germline CDR1 and CDR2: SGHNT and YYREEE (reference sequence).

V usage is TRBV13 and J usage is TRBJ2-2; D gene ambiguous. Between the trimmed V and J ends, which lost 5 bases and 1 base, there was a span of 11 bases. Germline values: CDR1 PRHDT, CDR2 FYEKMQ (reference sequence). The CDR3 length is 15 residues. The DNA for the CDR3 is TGTGCCAGCAGCCTGGGGTGGCAGAACACCGGGGAGCTGTTTTTT. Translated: CASSLGWQNTGELFF. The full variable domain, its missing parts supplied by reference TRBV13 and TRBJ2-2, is AAGVIQSPRHLIKEKRETATLKCYPIPRHDTVYWYQQGPGQDPQFLISFYEKMQSDKGSIPDRFSAQQFSDYHSELNMSSLELGDSALYFCASSLGWQNTGELFFGEGSRLTVL.

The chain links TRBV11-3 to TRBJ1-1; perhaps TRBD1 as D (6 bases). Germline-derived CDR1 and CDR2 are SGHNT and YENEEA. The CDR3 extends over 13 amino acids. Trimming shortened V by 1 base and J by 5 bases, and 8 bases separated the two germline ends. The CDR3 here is CASSLVQGTEAFF. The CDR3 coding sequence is TGTGCCAGCAGCTTAGTACAGGGAACTGAAGCTTTCTTT.

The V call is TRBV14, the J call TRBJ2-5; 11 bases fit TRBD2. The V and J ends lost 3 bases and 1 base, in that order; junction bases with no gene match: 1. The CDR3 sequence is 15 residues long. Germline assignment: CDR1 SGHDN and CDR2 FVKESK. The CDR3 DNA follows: TGTGCCAGCAGCCAGGGACTAGCGGCCCAAGAGACCCAGTACTTC. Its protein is CASSQGLAAQETQYF.

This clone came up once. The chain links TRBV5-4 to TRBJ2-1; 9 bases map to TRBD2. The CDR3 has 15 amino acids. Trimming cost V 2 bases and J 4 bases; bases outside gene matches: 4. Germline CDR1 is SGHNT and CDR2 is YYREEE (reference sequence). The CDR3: CASSFSGSLYNEQFF. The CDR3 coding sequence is TGTGCCAGCAGCTTTAGCGGGAGCCTATACAATGAGCAGTTCTTC.

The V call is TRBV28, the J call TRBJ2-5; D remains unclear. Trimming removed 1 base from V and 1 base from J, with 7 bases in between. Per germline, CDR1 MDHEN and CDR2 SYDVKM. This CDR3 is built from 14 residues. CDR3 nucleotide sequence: TGTGCCAGCAGTTTATCTCCGGCCCAAGAGACCCAGTACTTC. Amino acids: CASSLSPAQETQYF.

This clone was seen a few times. CDR3: CASSGGANVLTF. In DNA, the CDR3 is TGTGCCAGTTCGGGTGGGGCCAACGTCCTGACTTTC. This chain links TRBV14 with TRBJ2-6; D call uncertain. The CDR3 has 12 amino acids. Between the trimmed V and J ends, which lost 9 bases and 3 bases, there was a span of 6 bases. Germline CDR1 is SGHDN and CDR2 is FVKESK.

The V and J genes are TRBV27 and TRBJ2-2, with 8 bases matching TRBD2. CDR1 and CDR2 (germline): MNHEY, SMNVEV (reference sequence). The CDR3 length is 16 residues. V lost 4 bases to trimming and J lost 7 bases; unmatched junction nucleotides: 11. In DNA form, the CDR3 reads TGTGCCAGCAGTTCGAGGACTAGCCCAAGGTTCGGGGAGCTGTTTTTT. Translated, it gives CASSSRTSPRFGELFF.

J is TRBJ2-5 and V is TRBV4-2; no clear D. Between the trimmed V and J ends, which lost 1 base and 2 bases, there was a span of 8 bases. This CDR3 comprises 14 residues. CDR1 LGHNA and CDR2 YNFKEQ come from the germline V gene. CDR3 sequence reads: CASSQGLPQETQYF. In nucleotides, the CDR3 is TGTGCCAGCAGCCAAGGCCTACCGCAAGAGACCCAGTACTTC.

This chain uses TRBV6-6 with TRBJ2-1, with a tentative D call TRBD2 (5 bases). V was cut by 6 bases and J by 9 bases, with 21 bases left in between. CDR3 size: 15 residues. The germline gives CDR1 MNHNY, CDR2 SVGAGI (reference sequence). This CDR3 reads CASRPTSGSTGEQFF. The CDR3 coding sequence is TGTGCCAGCAGGCCTACTAGTGGCAGTACGGGTGAGCAGTTCTTC.

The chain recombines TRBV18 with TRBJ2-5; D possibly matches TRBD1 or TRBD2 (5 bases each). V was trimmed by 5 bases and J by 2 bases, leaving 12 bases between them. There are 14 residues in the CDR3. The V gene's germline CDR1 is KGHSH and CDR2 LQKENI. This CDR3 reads CASSSGRLQETQYF. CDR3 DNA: TGTGCCAGCTCATCGGGACGGCTACAAGAGACCCAGTACTTC.

The CDR3 is CASSLGDRGLRETQYF. The CDR3 DNA reads TGTGCCAGCAGCTTAGGAGACAGGGGGCTTCGGGAGACCCAGTACTTC. The gene calls are TRBV7-9 and TRBJ2-5; 10 positions agree with TRBD1. The CDR3 sequence is 16 residues long. Germline V lookup: CDR1 SEHNR, CDR2 FQNEAQ (reference sequence). Trimming removed 1 base from V and 5 bases from J; junction bases left unmatched: 7.

The CDR3 sequence is CASSQGRFYGYTF. CDR3 nucleotides: TGTGCCAGCAGTCAAGGGAGGTTCTATGGCTACACCTTC. J is TRBJ1-2 and V is TRBV28; no reliable D call. Trimming pared 5 bases from V and 4 bases from J, leaving 11 bases between. Germline V gives CDR1 MDHEN, CDR2 SYDVKM. The CDR3 runs to 13 residues.

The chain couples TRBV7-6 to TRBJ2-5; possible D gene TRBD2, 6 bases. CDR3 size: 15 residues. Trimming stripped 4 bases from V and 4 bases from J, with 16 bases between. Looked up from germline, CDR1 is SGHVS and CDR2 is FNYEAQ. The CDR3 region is CASSSSGGVGETQYF. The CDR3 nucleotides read TGTGCCAGCAGCTCATCCGGCGGGGTAGGAGAGACCCAGTACTTC.

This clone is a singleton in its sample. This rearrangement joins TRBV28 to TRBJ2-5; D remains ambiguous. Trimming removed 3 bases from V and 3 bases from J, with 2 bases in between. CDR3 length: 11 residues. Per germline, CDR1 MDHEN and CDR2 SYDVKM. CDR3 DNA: TGTGCCAGCAGTTTGGAAGAGACCCAGTACTTC. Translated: CASSLEETQYF.